This paragraph covers one T cell receptor beta chain sequence. The target antigen is unknown. Germline lookup yields CDR1 KGHDR and CDR2 SFDVKD. The V gene lost 4 bases and the J gene lost 7 bases, with 10 bases spanning the gap. CDR3 length equals 13 residues. Only patients with CD8+CD57+ cell expansion on flow cytometry were chosen for sequencing. With no exception, the patients had severe acquired aplastic anemia. The data originate from a study of CD8+CD57+ T cells in acquired aplastic anemia. For the study at large: Isolated CD4+ and CD8+ cells, once sorted, yielded DNA averaging roughly 3.4 ug. Study outcomes and limitations: Shared by patients and controls, 25 to 30 CD8+ CDR3s were abundant in patients. Significant differences in CD8+ Simpson's diversity were not observed between patients and controls.

Genomic DNA constituted the template upon which TCR beta VDJ and CDR3 profiling was performed. MiXCR was run by TCRdb on the reads, yielding one entry per CDR3 protein. The table includes 270,000 or so distinct CDR3 sequences, about 80% detected once. The chain links TRBV24-1 to TRBJ2-1; maybe TRBD1 (6 bases). The TCR sequence derives from a human donor with aplastic anemia. The sequencing sample was made of sorted CD4+, CD8+, or CD8+CD57+ T cells (not recorded which) from PBMCs. DNA for the CDR3: TGTGCCACCAGTGACCGGACAGTGAATGAGCAGTTCTTC. This codes for CATSDRTVNEQFF.